A single sample gave rise to the 5 T cell receptor beta chains below, sequenced in a study of immune characterization of retroperitoneal liposarcoma. TCRdb reanalysed the PCR reads using MiXCR and keeps one entry per CDR3 protein. The sample contains about 10,000 distinct CDR3 sequences, under 35% of which appear only once. Material for sequencing was tumor tissue. All receptors come from a female donor with retroperitoneal liposarcoma.

This clonotype has a count of ten or more. The chain employs TRBV7-8 and TRBJ1-5; 7 bases align to TRBD1. This CDR3 has 16 amino acids. Germline V gene lookup returns CDR1 SGHVS and CDR2 FQNEAQ. Trimming cost V 3 bases and J 0 bases; bases outside gene matches: 5. CDR3 nucleotides: TGTGCCAGCAGCTTGGGTAGACAGGGTAGCAATCAGCCCCAGCATTTT. Translation: CASSLGRQGSNQPQHF.

This clonotype is categorized as medium-sized. The chain joins TRBV6-1 to TRBJ2-1; D is uncertain. The assigned J gene may be wrong: the sequence end matches TRBJ2-7 better. Germline CDR1 and CDR2: MNHNS and SASEGT. This CDR3 has 15 residues. The DNA for the CDR3 is TGTGCCAGCAGGTCGTGGGTTAGTTCCTACAATGAGCAGTACTTC. Amino acid sequence: CASRSWVSSYNEQYF.

The chain couples TRBV12-3 or TRBV12-4 to TRBJ2-1, with D tentatively TRBD2 (6 bases). The end of the DNA is better explained by TRBJ2-7, so the J call may be wrong. The CDR3 sequence is 14 residues long. In DNA form, the CDR3 reads TGTGCCAGCAGTCGGACAACGGGAGTTTATGAGCAGTACTTC. Translated: CASSRTTGVYEQYF.

The V and J genes are TRBV12-3 or TRBV12-4 and TRBJ2-5; D is undetermined. V was clipped by 8 bases and J by 5 bases, with 21 bases between them. This CDR3 contains 15 residues. CDR3 in DNA: TGTGCCAGCGCGCCCATCACTTCCCTTGAGGAGACCCAGTACTTC. This translates into CASAPITSLEETQYF.

This clonotype was counted many times. J is TRBJ1-2 and V is TRBV7-2, with a weak D call TRBD1 (5 bases). The germline gives CDR1 SGHTA, CDR2 FQGNSA. Trimming stripped 4 bases from V and 5 bases from J, with 8 bases between. CDR3 length: 12 amino acids. In DNA form, the CDR3 reads TGTGCCAGCAGCTCAGACAGATATGGCTACACCTTC. Encoded protein: CASSSDRYGYTF.